A selection of T cell receptor beta chains follows, all from one sample in a study of shared clonotypes between healthy human individuals. TCRdb's table, derived via immunoSEQ multiplex PCR, lists solely in-frame clones and lacks some. The sample records hundreds of thousands of clones, about 96% being singletons. The specimen was naive CD8+ T cells sorted from blood. The source is a man aged 30 to 39 in good health. CDR3s include the opening cysteine and the closing phenylalanine or tryptophan. A D gene is named only where the DNA matches it firmly. Size tells how often a clone was seen (once, few, many) or the class of an expanded clone, and some rows leave it out.

>TRBV7-3|.|TRBJ2-1|.
CASSLTGNEQFF
TGTGCCAGCAGCTTAACGGGGAATGAGCAGTTCTTC
>TRBV5-5|few|TRBJ2-7|.
CASSEGPGGAYEQYF
TGTGCCAGCAGCGAGGGGCCCGGGGGTGCCTACGAGCAGTACTTC
>TRBV7-6|.|TRBJ1-2|.
CASSLEPAGLNYGYTF
TGTGCCAGCAGCTTAGAGCCGGCAGGCCTTAACTATGGCTACACCTTC
>TRBV6-1|.|TRBJ1-2|.
CASSAGQLINNYGYTF
TGTGCCAGCAGTGCTGGTCAGCTTATTAATAACTATGGCTACACCTTC
>TRBV5-1|.|TRBJ2-7|.
CASSLGTGAYEQYF
TGCGCCAGCAGCTTAGGGACGGGCGCGTACGAGCAGTACTTC
>TRBV5-5|.|TRBJ2-1|.
CASSLGLVPYNEQFF
TGTGCCAGCAGCTTGGGACTAGTACCATACAATGAGCAGTTCTTC
>TRBV5-5|.|TRBJ1-2|TRBD1
CASSLVSFDRVYGYTF
TGTGCCAGCAGCTTGGTTTCCTTCGACAGGGTCTATGGCTACACCTTC
>TRBV27|.|TRBJ1-5|.
CASMLSAYSNQPQHF
TGTGCCAGCATGTTGTCGGCTTATAGCAATCAGCCCCAGCATTTT
>TRBV5-1|.|TRBJ2-7|TRBD2
CASSRRRASGSSYEQYF
TGCGCCAGCAGCCGCCGGAGAGCTAGCGGGAGCTCCTACGAGCAGTACTTC
>TRBV6-6|.|TRBJ1-5|TRBD1
CASSDRGPGNQPQHF
TGTGCCAGCAGTGACAGGGGGCCTGGCAATCAGCCCCAGCATTTT
>TRBV6-1|.|TRBJ1-1|.
CASSATDRTSEAFF
TGTGCCAGCAGTGCGACGGACAGAACGAGTGAAGCTTTCTTT
>TRBV2|once|TRBJ1-1|.
CASSLGMSGGTEAFF
TGTGCCAGCAGTCTCGGGATGAGCGGTGGTACTGAAGCTTTCTTT
>TRBV5-8|.|TRBJ2-5|.
CASSWGRVGVETQYF
TGTGCCAGCAGCTGGGGCCGTGTGGGAGTGGAGACCCAGTACTTC
>TRBV29-1|.|TRBJ2-7|.
CSVRVGEYEQYF
TGCAGCGTTCGGGTAGGGGAGTACGAGCAGTACTTC
>TRBV28|.|TRBJ2-1|.
CASSWFGTGNEQFF
TGTGCCAGCAGTTGGTTCGGGACTGGCAATGAGCAGTTCTTC
>TRBV7-2|.|TRBJ2-1|.
CASSPLEAAANEQFF
TGTGCCAGCAGCCCGCTCGAGGCAGCGGCTAATGAGCAGTTCTTC
>TRBV5-1|.|TRBJ2-3|.
CASSLEGGTTDTQYF
TGCGCCAGCAGCTTGGAGGGGGGTACCACAGATACGCAGTATTTT
>TRBV19|.|TRBJ2-1|TRBD2
CASSITSAYNEQFF
TGTGCCAGTAGTATAACTAGCGCCTACAATGAGCAGTTCTTC
>TRBV6-6|.|TRBJ1-1|.
CASSFEGMNTEAFF
TGTGCCAGCAGTTTTGAGGGAATGAACACTGAAGCTTTCTTT
>TRBV27|.|TRBJ1-2|.
CASSLSVGRNYGYTF
TGTGCCAGCAGTTTATCCGTCGGACGGAACTATGGCTACACCTTC
>TRBV9|.|TRBJ2-2|TRBD2
CASSVALPLAGAPGELFF
TGTGCCAGCAGCGTAGCTCTTCCCTTAGCGGGAGCCCCCGGGGAGCTGTTTTTT
>TRBV4-2|.|TRBJ2-7|.
CASSHASEGSYEQYF
TGTGCCAGCAGCCACGCCTCGGAAGGCTCCTACGAGCAGTACTTC
>TRBV6-5|.|TRBJ2-1|.
CASSYVPGHEQFF
TGTGCCAGCAGTTACGTTCCAGGGCATGAGCAGTTCTTC
>TRBV21-1|.|TRBJ2-1|.
CASSKGLSGKNNEQFF
TGTGCCAGCAGCAAAGGACTTAGCGGGAAGAACAATGAGCAGTTCTTC
>TRBV9|once|TRBJ2-2|.
CASSVGSELDTGELFF
TGTGCCAGCAGCGTAGGGTCGGAATTGGACACCGGGGAGCTGTTTTTT
>TRBV4-1|.|TRBJ2-3|TRBD2
CASSQGEREGRKQYF
TGCGCCAGCAGCCAAGGGGAGCGGGAGGGCCGCAAGCAGTATTTT
>TRBV27|once|TRBJ2-5|.
CASRTESEETQYF
TGTGCCAGCAGAACAGAATCCGAAGAGACCCAGTACTTC
>TRBV27|.|TRBJ1-2|.
CASSPSSNYGYTF
TGTGCCAGCAGCCCTAGTTCTAACTATGGCTACACCTTC
>TRBV6-5|once|TRBJ2-1|TRBD2
CASSYKGLPYNEQFF
TGTGCCAGCAGTTATAAGGGACTACCGTACAATGAGCAGTTCTTC
>TRBV5-1|few|TRBJ2-7|TRBD1
CASSSGQGDPEQYF
TGCGCCAGCAGCTCGGGACAGGGCGACCCGGAGCAGTACTTC
>TRBV29-1|.|TRBJ1-2|TRBD1
CSVVSGGLYGYTF
TGCAGCGTTGTCTCAGGGGGCCTCTATGGCTACACCTTC
>TRBV4-1|once|TRBJ2-7|TRBD2
CASSPTWGGDYEQYF
TGCGCCAGCAGCCCTACCTGGGGAGGGGATTACGAGCAGTACTTC
>TRBV2|.|TRBJ2-1|TRBD2
CASLPGLAGVWTYNEQFF
TGTGCCAGCCTGCCGGGACTAGCGGGAGTTTGGACCTACAATGAGCAGTTCTTC
>TRBV7-9|.|TRBJ2-1|.
CASSLDLQGNEQFF
TGTGCCAGCAGCCTGGACCTACAGGGAAATGAGCAGTTCTTC
>TRBV29-1|.|TRBJ2-7|TRBD2
CSVEIAGGSYEQYF
TGCAGCGTGGAAATAGCGGGAGGATCGTACGAGCAGTACTTC
>TRBV5-1|once|TRBJ2-7|TRBD2
CASSVAGGGGYEQYF
TGCGCCAGCAGCGTTGCGGGAGGAGGTGGCTACGAGCAGTACTTC
>TRBV28|.|TRBJ2-5|.
CASSLAHRDEKEETQYF
TGTGCCAGCAGTTTAGCGCACCGGGACGAGAAAGAAGAGACCCAGTACTTC
>TRBV5-4|.|TRBJ2-3|TRBD1
CASRTRDRVGDTQYF
TGTGCCAGCAGGACCCGGGACAGGGTGGGAGATACGCAGTATTTT
>TRBV30|.|TRBJ1-1|.
CAWSDLAGTEAFF
TGTGCCTGGAGTGACCTGGCGGGCACTGAAGCTTTCTTT
>TRBV6-4|.|TRBJ2-6|.
CASSLGPTRQSRANVLTF
TGTGCCAGCAGTCTTGGGCCCACACGACAAAGTCGGGCCAACGTCCTGACTTTC
>TRBV4-1|.|TRBJ2-1|TRBD2
CASSQDLAGDNEQFF
TGCGCCAGCAGCCAAGATTTAGCGGGTGACAATGAGCAGTTCTTC
>TRBV7-9|.|TRBJ1-4|TRBD1
CASSSRTGANEKLFF
TGTGCCAGCAGCTCAAGGACAGGGGCTAATGAAAAACTGTTTTTT
>TRBV11-2|.|TRBJ2-1|TRBD2
CASSPRAWREAYNEQFF
TGTGCCAGCAGCCCAAGAGCTTGGCGGGAGGCCTACAATGAGCAGTTCTTC
>TRBV6-5|.|TRBJ2-7|.
CASSPYQSHEQYF
TGTGCCAGCAGTCCCTACCAGTCCCACGAGCAGTACTTC
>TRBV5-6|.|TRBJ2-1|.
CASSLAGEQFF
TGTGCCAGCAGCTTAGCGGGTGAGCAGTTCTTC
>TRBV27|.|TRBJ2-7|.
CASSDGGTPIHEQYF
TGTGCCAGCAGTGACGGTGGGACCCCTATCCACGAGCAGTACTTC
>TRBV28|.|TRBJ2-7|.
CASRPLRQGGWDEQYF
TGTGCCAGCAGACCACTTAGGCAGGGGGGTTGGGACGAGCAGTACTTC
>TRBV28|.|TRBJ2-5|.
CASSFLPGRAYQETQYF
TGTGCCAGCAGTTTCTTGCCGGGTCGGGCGTATCAAGAGACCCAGTACTTC
>TRBV7-9|.|TRBJ2-1|TRBD2
CASTETSGSYNEQFF
TGTGCCAGCACCGAGACTAGCGGGAGCTACAATGAGCAGTTCTTC
>TRBV7-6|.|TRBJ2-3|.
CASSLYGITDTQYF
TGTGCCAGCAGCTTGTACGGGATTACAGATACGCAGTATTTT
>TRBV27|.|TRBJ2-5|.
CASSLSRGSETQYF
TGTGCCAGCAGTTTATCGAGGGGTAGCGAGACCCAGTACTTC